This T cell receptor (beta chain) was captured by sequencing in a study of blood T cell repertoires in COVID-19. It was during active infection that Seattle patients were enrolled and then longitudinally followed. Original processing methods: Amplification with reference gene primers provided the estimates of nucleated cell counts. The assay was immunoSEQ multiplex PCR, and TCRdb's table has in-frame clones only and misses some. V, J and clone size reflect that table, while D and trimming were determined from the DNA. Of some 140,000 clones in the sample, approximately 85% were seen once. V lost 11 bases and J 1 base, leaving 11 bases between the germline ends. The germline CDR1 and CDR2 sequences are LGHNT and FRNRAP. The CDR3 is made up of 13 amino acids.

This sequence originates from a man aged 55 to 69 with COVID-19, enrolled during active disease. Source material: peripheral blood. The chain is built from TRBV12-5 and TRBJ2-2; TRBD2 is a possible D gene (5 bases). CDR3 nucleotide sequence: TGTGCTGGAGGACGGATGAACACCGGGGAGCTGTTTTTT. Protein product: CAGGRMNTGELFF.